Presented here are 32 T cell receptor beta chains from one specimen sequenced in a study of T cell changes during pregnancy in multiple sclerosis. The protocol was immunoSEQ multiplex PCR, while the TCRdb copy is restricted to in-frame clones and leaves out a portion. The data show tens of thousands of clones, 85% to 95% seen once. This specimen consisted of CD4+ T cells from peripheral blood mononuclear cells, obtained in the first trimester of pregnancy. These receptors were obtained from a female donor with multiple sclerosis, enrolled in a pregnancy study.

The chain carries TRBV14 and TRBJ2-5, with 7 bases that match TRBD1. Germline V gives CDR1 SGHDN, CDR2 FVKESK. CDR3 length: 16 residues. Trimming cost V 1 base and J 9 bases; bases outside gene matches: 14. The CDR3 loop is CASSQVGGGSSGSQYF. The CDR3 DNA reads TGTGCCAGCAGCCAAGTAGGGGGCGGTTCCAGTGGTTCCCAGTACTTC.

The chain uses TRBV13 and TRBJ1-3; possible D gene TRBD1, 5 bases. The CDR3 extends over 13 amino acids. V shed 11 bases and J shed 3 bases, with 14 bases lying between them. Germline V gene data show CDR1 as PRHDT and CDR2 as FYEKMQ (reference sequence). CDR3 sequence: CAARGAGGNTIYF. In DNA form, the CDR3 reads TGTGCCGCCCGCGGGGCAGGTGGAAACACCATATATTTT. Full variable domain (outside the CDR3, taken from reference TRBV13 and TRBJ1-3): AAGVIQSPRHLIKEKRETATLKCYPIPRHDTVYWYQQGPGQDPQFLISFYEKMQSDKGSIPDRFSAQQFSDYHSELNMSSLELGDSALYFCAARGAGGNTIYFGEGSWLTVV.

This clone was seen only once. V usage is TRBV7-2 and J usage is TRBJ1-5; no reliable D call. Germline CDR1 is SGHTA and CDR2 is FQGNSA. V was cut by 3 bases and J by 3 bases, with 9 bases left in between. CDR3 length equals 14 residues. CDR3 nucleotide sequence: TGTGCCAGCAGCTTTGGCAGAACCAATCAGCCCCAGCATTTT. This translates into CASSFGRTNQPQHF. Full variable domain (outside the CDR3, taken from reference TRBV7-2 and TRBJ1-5): GAGVSQSPSNKVTEKGKDVELRCDPISGHTALYWYRQSLGQGLEFLIYFQGNSAPDKSGLPSDRFSAERTGGSVSTLTIQRTQQEDSAVYLCASSFGRTNQPQHFGDGTRLSIL.

This clone appeared a single time. The V gene is TRBV7-9, the J gene TRBJ2-5; possible D gene TRBD2, 5 bases. Per germline, CDR1 SEHNR and CDR2 FQNEAQ (reference sequence). CDR3 length: 14 residues. V lost 2 bases to trimming and J lost 4 bases, with 11 bases between them. CDR3 nucleotides: TGTGCCAGCAGCTTAATGGGCGGGTCAGAGACCCAGTACTTC. Translation gives CASSLMGGSETQYF.

This clone has just one count. CDR3 loop: CASRAGGSETQYF. The CDR3 DNA is TGTGCCAGCAGGGCAGGGGGCTCGGAGACCCAGTACTTC. The chain links TRBV6-1 to TRBJ2-5, with TRBD1 matching over 8 bases. The CDR3 contains 13 residues. Trimming took 6 bases from V and 5 from J; bases not matched to a gene: 5. Germline V gene sequence: CDR1 MNHNS, CDR2 SASEGT.

The chain combines TRBV7-9 with TRBJ2-7; D perhaps matches TRBD2 (5 bases). V lost 2 bases, J lost 1 base, and 9 bases lay in between. The CDR3 spans 14 residues. The germline CDR1 and CDR2 sequences are SEHNR and FQNEAQ (reference sequence). The CDR3 is CASSLLGGSYEQYF. CDR3 bases: TGTGCCAGCAGCTTACTCGGCGGGTCCTACGAGCAGTACTTC.

The chain joins TRBV15 to TRBJ2-7, with D perhaps matching TRBD2 (7 bases). This CDR3 is built from 15 residues. Germline V lookup: CDR1 LNHNV, CDR2 YYDKDF (reference sequence). The V end was cut by 0 bases, the J end by 3 bases, with 12 bases between. For the CDR3, the DNA is TGTGCCACCAGCAGAGAAGGGGGGGGCGACTACGAGCAGTACTTC. It codes for CATSREGGGDYEQYF.

The gene calls are TRBV19 and TRBJ1-1; D may be TRBD1 (5 bases). This CDR3 comprises 11 residues. CDR1 is LNHDA and CDR2 is SQIVND in the germline V gene (reference sequence). V was trimmed by 6 bases and J by 8 bases, leaving 10 bases between them. The CDR3 protein is CASSNRKEAFF. The DNA of the CDR3 is TGTGCCAGTAGCAACAGGAAAGAAGCTTTCTTT.

The gene calls are TRBV9 and TRBJ2-2, with D tentatively TRBD2 (6 bases). The CDR3 length is 15 residues. The germline V and J ends were trimmed by 0 bases and 2 bases, with 8 bases remaining between them. Germline CDR1 and CDR2: SGDLS and YYNGEE. The CDR3 region is CASSVVRGNTGELFF. The CDR3 DNA reads TGTGCCAGCAGCGTAGTGCGGGGCAACACCGGGGAGCTGTTTTTT.

V and J are TRBV9 and TRBJ2-7; D perhaps matches TRBD1 (6 bases). CDR1 and CDR2 (germline): SGDLS, YYNGEE. The V gene lost 4 bases and the J gene lost 2 bases, with 16 bases spanning the gap. This CDR3 has 15 residues. The CDR3 reads CASSLGPGQPYEQYF. CDR3 coding DNA: TGTGCCAGCAGCTTAGGTCCGGGACAACCCTACGAGCAGTACTTC.

This chain connects TRBV10-3 to TRBJ1-1; D call uncertain. The CDR3 runs to 15 residues. V was shortened by 2 bases and J by 1 base, with 11 bases between the two germline ends. In germline, CDR1 is ENHRY, CDR2 SYGVKD. CDR3 nucleotides: TGTGCCATCAGTGAGGGGTCGCGCGGGAACACTGAAGCTTTCTTT. Protein sequence: CAISEGSRGNTEAFF.

This sequence joins TRBV19 and TRBJ2-5; 7 bases map to TRBD2. Germline CDR1 and CDR2: LNHDA and SQIVND (reference sequence). The CDR3 extends over 13 amino acids. The J segment lost 5 bases and the V segment lost 7 bases, leaving 7 bases of the junction unmatched. CDR3 in amino acids: CASMGGYRETQYF. The CDR3 coding sequence is TGTGCCAGTATGGGGGGGTATCGGGAGACCCAGTACTTC.

A note on this clone: Within the sample, other DNA sequences also encode this same CDR3. In DNA form, the CDR3 reads TGTGCCAGCAGTCCGGGAGCCCTGAACACTGAAGCTTTCTTT. Translated, it gives CASSPGALNTEAFF. V gene TRBV28 combines with J gene TRBJ1-1; D unresolved. This CDR3 has 14 residues. The germline V and J ends were trimmed by 5 bases and 0 bases, with 10 bases remaining between them. From germline, CDR1 is MDHEN and CDR2 SYDVKM.

The gene calls are TRBV7-9 and TRBJ1-5; 7 positions match TRBD1. In germline, CDR1 is SEHNR, CDR2 FQNEAQ (reference sequence). The CDR3 spans 15 residues. The V gene end was trimmed by 1 base and the J gene end by 2 bases; junction bases not matched to a gene: 2. The CDR3 region is CASSLEGAGNQPQHF. The CDR3 DNA follows: TGTGCCAGCAGCTTAGAGGGGGCAGGCAATCAGCCCCAGCATTTT.

The V call is TRBV6-1, the J call TRBJ2-1; TRBD1 is a possible D gene (6 bases). Germline loops: CDR1 MNHNS, CDR2 SASEGT. Trimming took 2 bases from V and 6 from J, leaving 17 bases between them. The CDR3 has 16 amino acids. CDR3 DNA: TGTGCCAGCAGTGAACAAGGACAGTTTGGGATCAATGAGCAGTTCTTC. Its protein is CASSEQGQFGINEQFF.

This chain uses TRBV14 with TRBJ1-6; perhaps TRBD1 as D (5 bases). The CDR3 spans 13 residues. The V and J ends lost 4 bases and 7 bases respectively, with 8 bases between them. In germline, CDR1 is SGHDN, CDR2 FVKESK. This chain's CDR3 is CASSPGPNSPLHF. CDR3 bases: TGTGCCAGCAGCCCAGGGCCCAATTCACCCCTCCACTTT.

V is TRBV18 and J is TRBJ1-6, with unresolved D. CDR3 length: 16 amino acids. Germline values: CDR1 KGHSH, CDR2 LQKENI. Trimming shortened V by 1 base and J by 7 bases, and 14 bases separated the two germline ends. CDR3: CASSPRWREPNSPLHF. DNA for the CDR3: TGTGCCAGCTCACCACGGTGGAGGGAACCCAATTCACCCCTCCACTTT.

This chain joins TRBV30 and TRBJ2-2; no definite D call. Between the trimmed V and J ends, which lost 4 bases and 6 bases, there was a span of 9 bases. This CDR3 is built from 12 residues. CDR1 and CDR2 (germline): GTSNPN, SVGIG (reference sequence). CDR3 protein: CAWNSPPGELFF. CDR3 coding DNA: TGTGCCTGGAATAGCCCGCCCGGGGAGCTGTTTTTT.

The chain uses TRBV5-6 and TRBJ2-1; TRBD2 matches 7 bases. CDR1 is SGHDT and CDR2 is YYEEEE in the germline V gene. This CDR3 spans 16 amino acids. The J segment lost 9 bases and the V segment lost 4 bases, leaving 16 bases of the junction unmatched. The CDR3: CASSPLLALTEVEQFF. The CDR3 DNA reads TGTGCCAGCAGCCCCCTACTAGCGTTAACAGAGGTTGAGCAGTTCTTC.

The sample holds one count of this clone. This chain's CDR3 is CASSTGGLGGVYGYTF. The CDR3 DNA follows: TGTGCCAGCAGCACTGGGGGGTTGGGAGGGGTCTATGGCTACACCTTC. V gene TRBV7-2 combines with J gene TRBJ1-2; TRBD1 is a possible D gene (5 bases). CDR1 is SGHTA, CDR2 FQGNSA, per germline. Trimming removed 5 bases at V and 4 bases at J, with 20 bases between. The CDR3 runs 16 residues.

Turning to this clone: Compared with germline, one end of the junction differs, possibly owing to a read error. The chain carries TRBV7-7 and TRBJ2-1, with a weak D call TRBD1 (5 bases). From germline, CDR1 is SSHAT and CDR2 FNYEAQ (reference sequence). The length of the CDR3 is 17 residues. CDR3 region: CASSLGRQGSNHNEQFF. The CDR3 coding sequence is TGTGCTAGCAGCCTTGGGCGTCAGGGCTCCAACCACAATGAGCAGTTCTTC.

V gene TRBV2 combines with J gene TRBJ2-5; tentative D call: TRBD2 (7 bases). Looked up from germline, CDR1 is SNHLY and CDR2 is FYNNEI. CDR3 length: 13 residues. V was shortened by 10 bases and J by 5 bases, with 17 bases between the two germline ends. This CDR3 reads CANKGRGPETQYF. In nucleotides, the CDR3 is TGTGCCAACAAGGGGCGGGGGCCCGAGACCCAGTACTTC.

This chain links TRBV28 with TRBJ1-2, with 8 bases matching TRBD1. This CDR3 region has 16 residues. The germline V gene has CDR1 MDHEN and CDR2 SYDVKM. V trimming: 8 bases; J trimming: 0 bases; junction bases outside the gene matches: 11. The CDR3 DNA follows: TGTGCCAGCGGATCAATGGACAGGGTCGCTAACTATGGCTACACCTTC. Its translation: CASGSMDRVANYGYTF.

The chain recombines TRBV18 with TRBJ1-2, with 7 positions matching TRBD1. In germline, CDR1 is KGHSH, CDR2 LQKENI. This CDR3 region has 16 residues. With V trimmed by 2 bases and J by 4 bases, 10 bases remained unmatched. CDR3 residues: CASSPGLTGDLYGYTF. DNA of the CDR3: TGTGCCAGCTCACCAGGGTTAACAGGGGACCTCTATGGCTACACCTTC.

This clone was detected only once. Here the CDR3 reads CASSSPGTAYSPLHF. CDR3 bases: TGTGCCAGCAGCTCCCCAGGGACAGCTTATTCACCCCTCCACTTT. V is TRBV7-9 and J is TRBJ1-6; 7 bases are shared with TRBD1. Germline V gives CDR1 SEHNR, CDR2 FQNEAQ (reference sequence). CDR3 length: 15 residues. V was pared by 4 bases and J by 8 bases, with 8 bases of the junction left unmatched.

The rearrangement links TRBV2 to TRBJ1-6, with TRBD1 matching 9 bases. After removal of 8 bases from V and 8 bases from J, the junction contained 7 bases not matched to a gene. This CDR3 contains 14 residues. Per the germline V gene, CDR1 is SNHLY and CDR2 is FYNNEI. Here the CDR3 reads CASRWTGVDSPLHF. The CDR3 coding sequence is TGTGCCAGCCGATGGACAGGGGTTGATTCACCCCTCCACTTT.

The chain combines TRBV19 with TRBJ1-5; D not certain. CDR3 size: 12 residues. V was shortened by 4 bases and J by 4 bases, with 5 bases between the two germline ends. Germline CDR1 is LNHDA and CDR2 is SQIVND (reference sequence). The CDR3 DNA reads as TGTGCCAGTAGTACCGGGAATCAGCCCCAGCATTTT. This codes for CASSTGNQPQHF. Full variable domain (rest looked up from reference TRBV19 and TRBJ1-5): DGGITQSPKYLFRKEGQNVTLSCEQNLNHDAMYWYRQDPGQGLRLIYYSQIVNDFQKGDIAEGYSVSREKKESFPLTVTSAQKNPTAFYLCASSTGNQPQHFGDGTRLSIL.

This chain links TRBV7-8 with TRBJ2-2, with D unclear. Germline V gives CDR1 SGHVS, CDR2 FQNEAQ. The CDR3 runs to 14 residues. V shed 2 bases and J shed 1 base, with 5 bases lying between them. The CDR3 loop is CASSLIQNTGELFF. Here the CDR3 DNA reads TGTGCCAGCAGCTTAATTCAGAACACCGGGGAGCTGTTTTTT. Looking up the rest from reference TRBV7-8 and TRBJ2-2 gives the full variable domain: GAGVSQSPRYKVAKRGQDVALRCDPISGHVSLFWYQQALGQGPEFLTYFQNEAQLDKSGLPSDRFFAERPEGSVSTLKIQRTQQEDSAVYLCASSLIQNTGELFFGEGSRLTVL.

V is TRBV4-1 and J is TRBJ2-3; tentatively, D is TRBD1 (5 bases). Germline assignment: CDR1 MGHRA and CDR2 YSYEKL. There are 17 residues in the CDR3. V was shortened by 5 bases and J by 3 bases, with 21 bases between the two germline ends. CDR3 sequence reads: CASSGRVGASGTDTQYF. The CDR3 nucleotides are TGCGCCAGCAGCGGAAGGGTTGGGGCGTCTGGGACAGATACGCAGTATTTT.

The chain joins TRBV6-1 to TRBJ2-7; TRBD2 matches 7 bases. This CDR3 is built from 15 residues. After removal of 8 bases from V and 2 bases from J, the junction contained 12 bases not matched to a gene. Germline CDR1 is MNHNS and CDR2 is SASEGT. The CDR3 bases are TGTGCCAGCTACAAATCGGCGGGGGAGACCTACGAGCAGTACTTC. Protein: CASYKSAGETYEQYF.

V and J are TRBV6-6 and TRBJ1-2, with TRBD1 identical over 8 bases. V dropped 6 bases and J dropped 7; count of bases not matched to a gene: 10. Germline-derived CDR1 and CDR2 are MNHNY and SVGAGI (reference sequence). The CDR3 contains 14 residues. The CDR3 protein is CASSPNPDRVGYTF. In nucleotides, the CDR3 is TGTGCCAGCAGCCCAAACCCGGACAGGGTTGGCTACACCTTC.

CDR3 nucleotide sequence: TGTGCCAGCAGTTCGCCATTGACTGCTAACTATGGCTACACCTTC. Protein product: CASSSPLTANYGYTF. This rearrangement joins TRBV6-6 to TRBJ1-2; D remains unclear. Germline assignment: CDR1 MNHNY and CDR2 SVGAGI (reference sequence). Trimming cost V 4 bases and J 0 bases, with 12 bases left between them. The CDR3 extends over 15 amino acids.